The clone carrying this T cell receptor beta chain has only a few counts. These data come from a study of cytomegalovirus exposure and HLA in healthy donors. Produced via immunoSEQ multiplex PCR; TCRdb's table is partial and in-frame only. The sample records approximately 120,000 clones, 94% being singletons. Germline V gene sequence: CDR1 SNHLY, CDR2 FYNNEI. V was pared by 4 bases and J by 0 bases, with 4 bases between. There are 13 residues in the CDR3. Sequencing was done on a sample of PBMCs. The sequence was collected from a woman aged 18-29 years in good health and CMV-seronegative. The rearrangement joins TRBV2 to TRBJ2-1; the D is unclear. DNA for the CDR3: TGTGCCAGCAGTGGCGGCTCCTACAATGAGCAGTTCTTC. Translation: CASSGGSYNEQFF.